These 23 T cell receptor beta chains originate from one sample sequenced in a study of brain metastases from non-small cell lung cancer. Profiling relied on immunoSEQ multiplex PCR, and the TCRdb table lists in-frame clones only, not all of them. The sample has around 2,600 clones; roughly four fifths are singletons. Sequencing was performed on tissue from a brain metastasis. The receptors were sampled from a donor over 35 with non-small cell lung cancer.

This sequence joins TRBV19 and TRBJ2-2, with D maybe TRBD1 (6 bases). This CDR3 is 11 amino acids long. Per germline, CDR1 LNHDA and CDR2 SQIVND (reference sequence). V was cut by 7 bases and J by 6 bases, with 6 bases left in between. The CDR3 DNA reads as TGTGCCAGTAAGGGGGCCGGGGAGCTGTTTTTT. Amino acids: CASKGAGELFF. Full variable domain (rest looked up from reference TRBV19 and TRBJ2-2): DGGITQSPKYLFRKEGQNVTLSCEQNLNHDAMYWYRQDPGQGLRLIYYSQIVNDFQKGDIAEGYSVSREKKESFPLTVTSAQKNPTAFYLCASKGAGELFFGEGSRLTVL.

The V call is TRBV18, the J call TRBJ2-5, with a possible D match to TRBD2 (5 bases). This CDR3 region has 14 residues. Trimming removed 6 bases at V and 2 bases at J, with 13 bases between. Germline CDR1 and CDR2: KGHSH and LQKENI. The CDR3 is CASSLAGLQETQYF. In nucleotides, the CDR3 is TGTGCCAGCTCGCTGGCAGGACTTCAAGAGACCCAGTACTTC.

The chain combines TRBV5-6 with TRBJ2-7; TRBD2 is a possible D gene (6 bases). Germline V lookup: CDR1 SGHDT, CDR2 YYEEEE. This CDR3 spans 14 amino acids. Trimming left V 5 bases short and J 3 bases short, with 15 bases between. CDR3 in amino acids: CASSLGGPIYEQYF. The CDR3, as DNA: TGTGCCAGCAGTCTTGGAGGGCCCATCTACGAGCAGTACTTC.

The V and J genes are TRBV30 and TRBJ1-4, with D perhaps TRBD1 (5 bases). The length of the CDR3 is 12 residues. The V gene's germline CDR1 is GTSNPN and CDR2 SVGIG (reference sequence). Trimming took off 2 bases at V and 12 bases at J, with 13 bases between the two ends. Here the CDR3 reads CAWSIPRGELFF. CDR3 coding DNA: TGTGCCTGGAGTATCCCGAGGGGAGAACTGTTTTTT. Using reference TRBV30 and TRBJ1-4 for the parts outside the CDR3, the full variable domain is SQTIHQWPATLVQPVGSPLSLECTVEGTSNPNLYWYRQAAGRGLQLLFYSVGIGQISSEVPQNLSASRPQDRQFILSSKKLLLSDSGFYLCAWSIPRGELFFGSGTQLSVL.

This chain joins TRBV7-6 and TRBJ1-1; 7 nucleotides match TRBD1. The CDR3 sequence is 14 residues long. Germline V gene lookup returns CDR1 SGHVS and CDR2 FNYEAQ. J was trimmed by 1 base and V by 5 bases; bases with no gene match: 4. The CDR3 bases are TGTGCCAGCAGCGAGGGACAGCCGAACACTGAAGCTTTCTTT. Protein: CASSEGQPNTEAFF. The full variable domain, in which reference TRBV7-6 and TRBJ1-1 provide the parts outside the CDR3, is GAGVSQSPRYKVTKRGQDVALRCDPISGHVSLYWYRQALGQGPEFLTYFNYEAQQDKSGLPNDRFSAERPEGSISTLTIQRTEQRDSAMYRCASSEGQPNTEAFFGQGTRLTVV.

CDR3 nucleotides: TGTGCCAGCAGCTTAGCGCCTAAGCGGGAGATCCACGAGCAGTACTTC. This codes for CASSLAPKREIHEQYF. The V and J genes are TRBV7-2 and TRBJ2-7; 8 bases agree with TRBD2. The germline gives CDR1 SGHTA, CDR2 FQGNSA. J lost 5 bases, V lost 0 bases, and 9 bases had no gene match. The CDR3 spans 16 residues.

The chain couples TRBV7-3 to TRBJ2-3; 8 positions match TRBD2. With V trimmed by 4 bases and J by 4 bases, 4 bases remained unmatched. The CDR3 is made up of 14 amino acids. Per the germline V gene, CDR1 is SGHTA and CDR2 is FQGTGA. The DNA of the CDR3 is TGTGCCAGCAGCTCAGGACTAGCACCAGATACGCAGTATTTT. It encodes CASSSGLAPDTQYF.

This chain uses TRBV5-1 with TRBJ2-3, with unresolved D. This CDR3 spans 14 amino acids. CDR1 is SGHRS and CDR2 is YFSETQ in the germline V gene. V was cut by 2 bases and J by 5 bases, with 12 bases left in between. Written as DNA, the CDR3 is TGCGCCAGCAGCTTCTACCTTTCCGGAGATACGCAGTATTTT. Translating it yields CASSFYLSGDTQYF.

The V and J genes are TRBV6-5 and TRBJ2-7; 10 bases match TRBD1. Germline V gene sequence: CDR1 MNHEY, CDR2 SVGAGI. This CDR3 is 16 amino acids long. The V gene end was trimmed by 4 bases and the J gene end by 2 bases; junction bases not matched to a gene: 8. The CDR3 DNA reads TGTGCCAGCAGTTCCGATACCGGGACAGGGGCCTACGAGCAGTACTTC. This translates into CASSSDTGTGAYEQYF.

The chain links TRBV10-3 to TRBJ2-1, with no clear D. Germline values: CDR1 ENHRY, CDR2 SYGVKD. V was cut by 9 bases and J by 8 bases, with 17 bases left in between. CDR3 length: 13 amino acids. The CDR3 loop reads CAIRSGGWYEQFF. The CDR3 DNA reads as TGTGCCATTCGGAGTGGCGGATGGTATGAGCAGTTCTTC.

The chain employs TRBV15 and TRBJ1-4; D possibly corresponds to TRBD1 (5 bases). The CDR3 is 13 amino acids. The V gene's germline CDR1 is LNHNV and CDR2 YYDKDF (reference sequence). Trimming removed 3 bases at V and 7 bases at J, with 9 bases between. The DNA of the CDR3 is TGTGCCACCAGCAGGTCGAGGGGTGAAAAACTGTTTTTT. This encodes CATSRSRGEKLFF.

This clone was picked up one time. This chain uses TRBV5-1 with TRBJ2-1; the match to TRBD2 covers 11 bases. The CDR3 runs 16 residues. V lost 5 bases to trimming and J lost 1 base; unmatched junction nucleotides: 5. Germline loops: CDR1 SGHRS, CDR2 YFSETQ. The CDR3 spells CASRYGTSGSYNEQFF. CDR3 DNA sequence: TGCGCCAGCAGGTACGGGACTAGCGGTTCCTACAATGAGCAGTTCTTC.

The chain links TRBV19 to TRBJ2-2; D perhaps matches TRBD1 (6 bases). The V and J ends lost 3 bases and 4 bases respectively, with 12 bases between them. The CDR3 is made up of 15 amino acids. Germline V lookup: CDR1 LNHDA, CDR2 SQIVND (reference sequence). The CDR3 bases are TGTGCCAGTAGTATCAAGGGGGATGGCACCGGGGAGCTGTTTTTT. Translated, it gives CASSIKGDGTGELFF.

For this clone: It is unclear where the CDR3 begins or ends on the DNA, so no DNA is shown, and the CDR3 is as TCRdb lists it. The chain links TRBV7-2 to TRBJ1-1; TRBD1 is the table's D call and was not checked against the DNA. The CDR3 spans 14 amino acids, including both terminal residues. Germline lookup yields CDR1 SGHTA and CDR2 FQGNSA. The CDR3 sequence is CASIRARENTEAFF.

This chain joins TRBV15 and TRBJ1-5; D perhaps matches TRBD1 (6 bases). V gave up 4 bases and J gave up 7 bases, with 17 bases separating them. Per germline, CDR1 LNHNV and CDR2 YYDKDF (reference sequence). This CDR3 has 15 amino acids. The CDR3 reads CATSTSSQGLQPQHF. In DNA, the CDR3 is TGTGCCACCAGCACCTCATCGCAGGGGTTGCAGCCCCAGCATTTT.

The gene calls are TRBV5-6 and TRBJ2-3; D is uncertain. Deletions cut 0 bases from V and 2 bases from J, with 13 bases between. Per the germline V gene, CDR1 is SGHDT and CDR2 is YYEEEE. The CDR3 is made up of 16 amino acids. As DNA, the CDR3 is TGTGCCAGCAGCTTGGGTGGAACGGGCCACACAGATACGCAGTATTTT. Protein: CASSLGGTGHTDTQYF.

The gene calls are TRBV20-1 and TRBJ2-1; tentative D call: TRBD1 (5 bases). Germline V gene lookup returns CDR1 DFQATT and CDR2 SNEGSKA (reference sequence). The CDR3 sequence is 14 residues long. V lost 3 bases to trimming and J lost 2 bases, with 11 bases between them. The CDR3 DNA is TGCAGTGCTAGTACAGGATATACCTACAATGAGCAGTTCTTC. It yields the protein CSASTGYTYNEQFF.

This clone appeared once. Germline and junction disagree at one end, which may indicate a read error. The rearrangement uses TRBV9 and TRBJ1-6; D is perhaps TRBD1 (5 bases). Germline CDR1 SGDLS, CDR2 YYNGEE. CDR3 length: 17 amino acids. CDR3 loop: CASSVVGAPYYNSPFHF. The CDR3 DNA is TGTGCCAGCAGCGTAGTTGGGGCCCCCTACTATAATTCACCCTTCCACTTT.

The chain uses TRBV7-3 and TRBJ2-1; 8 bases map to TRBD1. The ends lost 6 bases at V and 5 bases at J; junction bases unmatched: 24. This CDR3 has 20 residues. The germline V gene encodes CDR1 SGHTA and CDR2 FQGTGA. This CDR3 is CASSLTGVHGFQRTHNEQFF. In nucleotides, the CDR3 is TGTGCCAGCAGTTTGACAGGGGTCCACGGATTCCAGCGAACCCACAATGAGCAGTTCTTC.

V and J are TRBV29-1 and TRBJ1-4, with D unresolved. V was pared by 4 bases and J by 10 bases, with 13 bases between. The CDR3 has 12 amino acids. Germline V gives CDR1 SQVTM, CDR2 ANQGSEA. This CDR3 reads CSVGTQWGKLFF. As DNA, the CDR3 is TGCAGCGTTGGGACCCAATGGGGAAAACTGTTTTTT.

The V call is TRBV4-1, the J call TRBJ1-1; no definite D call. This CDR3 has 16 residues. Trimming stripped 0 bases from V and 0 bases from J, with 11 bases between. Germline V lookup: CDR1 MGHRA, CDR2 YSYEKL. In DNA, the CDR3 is TGCGCCAGCAGCCAAGAACCGCCCGGCATGAACACTGAAGCTTTCTTT. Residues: CASSQEPPGMNTEAFF.

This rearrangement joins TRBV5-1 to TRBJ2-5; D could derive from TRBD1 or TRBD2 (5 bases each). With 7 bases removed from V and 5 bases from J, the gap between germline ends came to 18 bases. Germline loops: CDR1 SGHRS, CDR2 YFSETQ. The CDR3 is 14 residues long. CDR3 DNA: TGCGCCAGCTCCGAGGGGAACACGGGGGAGACCCAGTACTTC. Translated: CASSEGNTGETQYF.

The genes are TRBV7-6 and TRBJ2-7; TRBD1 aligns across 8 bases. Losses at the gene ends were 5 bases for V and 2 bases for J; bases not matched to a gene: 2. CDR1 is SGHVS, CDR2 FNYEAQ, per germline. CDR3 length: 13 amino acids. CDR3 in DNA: TGTGCCAGCAGCCGGACAGGGACCTACGAGCAGTACTTC. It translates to CASSRTGTYEQYF.